Below are 3 T cell receptor beta chains sequenced from a single sample in a study of regulatory T cells in long-lasting Graves disease. The time point is: newly diagnosed GD, antithyroid drugs for less than 3 months. From PBMCs, RNA was extracted and then used to make the TCR library. TCR beta libraries were built with iRepertoire HTBI primers and Arm-PCR of CDR3 regions. In TCRdb, the multiplex PCR reads were re-called with MiXCR into one record per CDR3 protein. The profile shows 510,000 or so distinct CDR3 sequences, 12% of them singletons. These data are also associated with another study on T cells in Graves' hyperthyroidism and ophthalmopathy.

The sequenced sample was peripheral blood mononuclear cells (PBMCs), obtained at new diagnosis, from a patient treated with antithyroid drugs. The source is a woman aged 25 to 39 with Graves disease.

This clonotype was seen at least ten times. The chain carries TRBV5-8 and TRBJ1-1, with a possible D match to TRBD1 (6 bases). Trimming cost V 1 base and J 0 bases, with 10 bases left between them. CDR3 size: 15 residues. Germline-derived CDR1 and CDR2 are SGHTS and YDEGEE. Written as DNA, the CDR3 is TGTGCCAGCAGCTTGTTCTCAGGGGTGAACACTGAAGCTTTCTTT. Encoded protein: CASSLFSGVNTEAFF.

There are many counts of this clonotype. The genes are TRBV4-1 and TRBJ1-1, with a weak D call TRBD1 (5 bases). Germline values: CDR1 MGHRA, CDR2 YSYEKL. V lost 1 base and J 11 bases, leaving 23 bases between the germline ends. The length of the CDR3 is 16 residues. CDR3 residues: CASSQAQTDSLLGAFF. CDR3 coding DNA: TGCGCCAGCAGCCAAGCGCAGACAGATTCCCTGCTTGGCGCTTTCTTT.

This clonotype was counted a single time. The chain uses TRBV19 and TRBJ1-1; 8 nucleotides line up with TRBD1. The germline V gene encodes CDR1 LNHDA and CDR2 SQIVND (reference sequence). The V gene end was trimmed by 6 bases and the J gene end by 1 base; junction bases not matched to a gene: 7. The CDR3 loop spans 15 amino acids. The DNA of the CDR3 is TGTGCCAGTAGCCGGACAGGGATAAAGAACACTGAAGCTTTCTTT. Translation: CASSRTGIKNTEAFF.